The present entry profiles one T cell receptor (beta chain) with its context. These data originate in a study of blood T cell repertoires in COVID-19. Study at large: COVID-19 samples, acute and convalescent, were from the United States, Italy and Spain. T cells, B-cell-depleted T cells, or PBMCs supplied cDNA or gDNA.

The authors' processing: Amplification from reference gene primers served as the basis for estimated nucleated cell counts. Measured with immunoSEQ multiplex PCR; TCRdb has only the in-frame clones, and not every one. V, J and clone size reflect that table, while D and trimming were determined from the DNA. The sample comprises around 68,000 clones, approximately 91% of which are singletons, and 1.6% rests with the top ten. J gave up 4 bases and V 0 bases, and 15 bases lay outside the gene matches. The CDR3 has 19 residues. Germline CDR1 LGHNA, CDR2 YNFKEQ. This clonotype originated in a human donor in a cohort sampled during active COVID-19. The V call is TRBV4-2, the J call TRBJ2-1, with 7 bases fitting TRBD2. Source material: peripheral blood. CDR3 bases: TGTGCCAGCAGCCAAGAGTCGTTCGGCGAGCTAGCGGTTTACAATGAGCAGTTCTTC. Protein: CASSQESFGELAVYNEQFF.